The TCR beta chain described here comes from a study of molecular identifiers for immune sequencing clone quantification. The study's findings and limits: Clones above 20 RNA copies contained over 97% of effector molecules and under 1% of naive molecules. Sizes of clones that are highly expanded could be underestimated (if identical TCR molecules share a barcode).

The sample holds one count of this clonotype. Its antigen is unknown. This may be a read error: a much more frequent sequence differs by one nucleotide. Sorting isolated naive CD8 T cells as CD8+CD4-CCR7+CD45RA+ events. In TCRdb, the PCR reads were re-called with MiXCR into one record per CDR3 protein. The table lists over 300,000 distinct CDR3 sequences, roughly a quarter of them singletons. The CDR3 is 16 amino acids. CDR1 SEHNR and CDR2 FQNEAQ come from the germline V gene (reference sequence). This TCR was sampled from a human donor in good health. Some libraries in this study had Jurkat cell RNA spiked in. The chain combines TRBV7-9 with TRBJ2-3; the D gene is possibly TRBD1 (5 bases). The DNA end favors TRBJ1-5, so the J call may be wrong. Sequenced sample: naive CD8+ T cells from blood, with Jurkat cell RNA spiked in. The subset denotes: FACS-sorted CD8+CD4-CCR7+CD45RA+ naive T cells. CDR3 in amino acids: CASSPRRGTFRDTQHF. In nucleotides, the CDR3 is TGTGCCAGCAGCCCTAGGAGGGGTACTTTCCGGGATACGCAGCATTTT.